Listed below are T cell receptor beta chains from one sample, sequenced in a study of T cell changes during pregnancy in multiple sclerosis. The assay was immunoSEQ multiplex PCR, and TCRdb's table has in-frame clones only and misses some. This sample has some 40,000 clones, with 85% to 95% found just once. Sequencing was performed on CD8+ T cells from peripheral blood mononuclear cells, taken in the third trimester of pregnancy. The receptors come from a female donor with multiple sclerosis, enrolled in a pregnancy study. Both conserved end residues are part of each CDR3. The D gene is left open where the match is weak. Part of the rows lack a size; the others show once, few, many or a class for expanded clones.

D,J,V,size,CDR3,DNA
TRBD1,TRBJ2-7,TRBV4-1,.,CASSLNDRAIYEQYF,TGCGCCAGCAGCCTGAACGACAGGGCTATTTACGAGCAGTACTTC
.,TRBJ1-2,TRBV19,.,CASSIGGGTGYGYTF,TGTGCCAGTAGTATAGGTGGAGGGACGGGCTATGGCTACACCTTC
.,TRBJ2-1,TRBV9,.,CASSVGGVNEQFF,TGTGCCAGCAGCGTAGGAGGTGTAAATGAGCAGTTCTTC
.,TRBJ2-1,TRBV9,once,CASSPSYNEQFF,TGTGCCAGCAGCCCTTCGTACAATGAGCAGTTCTTC
.,TRBJ1-3,TRBV30,.,CAWKGAGYTIYF,TGTGCCTGGAAAGGGGCCGGATACACCATATATTTT
.,TRBJ1-2,TRBV6-5,.,CASSGGGARGYTF,TGTGCCAGCAGCGGTGGGGGCGCGAGGGGCTACACCTTC
TRBD1,TRBJ2-2,TRBV6-5,.,CASSYSLDRSAGELFF,TGTGCCAGCAGTTACTCTCTGGACAGGTCTGCCGGGGAGCTGTTTTTT
.,TRBJ2-5,TRBV2,.,CASILGAYQETQYF,TGTGCCAGCATATTGGGGGCTTACCAAGAGACCCAGTACTTC
.,TRBJ1-1,TRBV21-1,few,CASSRKDRDTEAFF,TGTGCCAGCAGCAGGAAGGACAGGGACACTGAAGCTTTCTTT
.,TRBJ1-3,TRBV27,.,CASSLSLASLGNTIYF,TGTGCCAGCAGTTTATCGTTGGCCTCGCTCGGAAACACCATATATTTT
TRBD1,TRBJ2-7,TRBV6-1,few,CASPKTGDGPYEQYF,TGTGCCAGCCCTAAGACAGGGGATGGGCCCTACGAGCAGTACTTC
.,TRBJ2-6,TRBV2,.,CASRQQVSSGANVLTF,TGTGCCAGCAGACAACAGGTTAGCTCTGGGGCCAACGTCCTGACTTTC
.,TRBJ2-3,TRBV6-4,.,CASSDYAGESDTQYF,TGTGCCAGCAGTGACTACGCCGGGGAATCAGATACGCAGTATTTT
.,TRBJ1-1,TRBV19,.,CASASGYTEAFF,TGTGCCAGTGCCTCCGGGTACACTGAAGCTTTCTTT
.,TRBJ1-6,TRBV7-6,.,CASSLAQSGNQGPLHF,TGTGCCAGCAGCTTAGCTCAGTCCGGGAACCAGGGGCCCCTCCACTTT
.,TRBJ1-2,TRBV18,.,CASSTRESFGYTF,TGTGCCAGCTCGACTCGGGAGAGCTTCGGCTACACCTTC
.,TRBJ1-6,TRBV4-1,.,CASSQREGNNSPLHF,TGCGCCAGCAGCCAAAGGGAGGGCAATAATTCACCCCTCCACTTT
TRBD1,TRBJ2-1,TRBV5-6,.,CASSWGDRRSYNEQFF,TGTGCCAGCAGCTGGGGGGACAGGAGATCCTACAATGAGCAGTTCTTC
.,TRBJ1-1,TRBV6-1,.,CASSVERMNTEAFF,TGTGCCAGCAGTGTTGAGAGGATGAACACTGAAGCTTTCTTT
TRBD2,TRBJ2-3,TRBV5-4,.,CASSLSSGGTNTQYF,TGTGCCAGCAGCTTGAGTAGCGGGGGGACGAATACGCAGTATTTT
.,TRBJ1-2,TRBV7-9,once,CASTGTPLNYGYTF,TGTGCCAGCACCGGGACACCCCTTAACTATGGCTACACCTTC
.,TRBJ2-7,TRBV2,.,CASLGTGNYEQYF,TGTGCCAGCTTAGGGACTGGTAACTACGAGCAGTACTTC
.,TRBJ2-7,TRBV30,.,CATDWDKPYEQYF,TGTGCCACCGACTGGGACAAACCCTACGAGCAGTACTTC
.,TRBJ1-2,TRBV27,.,CASSPQAILRIGYTF,TGTGCCAGCAGTCCACAGGCTATACTCCGGATCGGCTACACCTTC
.,TRBJ1-1,TRBV5-6,once,CASSSGSGGAFF,TGTGCCAGCAGCTCGGGATCGGGGGGAGCTTTCTTT
TRBD1,TRBJ2-1,TRBV9,.,CASSEGQVEHNEQFF,TGTGCCAGCAGCGAAGGACAGGTGGAGCACAATGAGCAGTTCTTC
TRBD2,TRBJ2-3,TRBV5-1,.,CASSELAPDTQYF,TGCGCCAGCAGCGAACTAGCGCCAGATACGCAGTATTTT
.,TRBJ1-2,TRBV19,.,CASSSERTANYGYTF,TGTGCCAGTAGTTCTGAGAGGACAGCTAACTATGGCTACACCTTC
TRBD1,TRBJ1-1,TRBV5-1,.,CASSLGGQGDKAFF,TGCGCCAGCAGCTTGGGGGGACAGGGCGACAAGGCTTTCTTT
.,TRBJ2-1,TRBV6-4,.,CASSDRGGNSDEQFF,TGTGCCAGCAGTGACAGGGGGGGTAACAGCGATGAGCAGTTCTTC
.,TRBJ1-1,TRBV2,.,CASSEWDRQLNTEAFF,TGTGCCAGCAGTGAATGGGATCGACAGCTGAACACTGAAGCTTTCTTT
TRBD1,TRBJ1-1,TRBV6-5,.,CASSSTGGTEAFF,TGTGCCAGCAGTTCGACAGGGGGAACTGAAGCTTTCTTT
TRBD1,TRBJ1-1,TRBV7-6,.,CASSTGEAAEAFF,TGTGCCAGCAGCACAGGGGAGGCTGCTGAAGCTTTCTTT
TRBD1,TRBJ1-1,TRBV19,.,CASRTGETEAFF,TGTGCCAGCAGGACAGGGGAAACTGAAGCTTTCTTT
TRBD1,TRBJ2-1,TRBV25-1,.,CASRITGDGYNEQFF,TGTGCCAGCAGAATTACAGGGGATGGGTACAATGAGCAGTTCTTC
TRBD1,TRBJ1-2,TRBV27,.,CASSLTGTGYGYTF,TGTGCCAGCAGTCTGACCGGGACAGGTTATGGCTACACCTTC
TRBD2,TRBJ2-7,TRBV5-6,.,CASTLLAVYEQYF,TGTGCCAGCACCCTACTAGCGGTTTACGAGCAGTACTTC
TRBD1,TRBJ2-1,TRBV4-2,.,CASSQAEGANEQFF,TGTGCCAGCAGCCAAGCTGAGGGGGCGAATGAGCAGTTCTTC
TRBD1,TRBJ1-2,TRBV6-5,.,CASSYGTVSMEGYTF,TGTGCCAGCAGTTACGGGACAGTCTCGATGGAGGGCTACACCTTC
TRBD2,TRBJ2-5,TRBV4-1,.,CASSELGGSWTQYF,TGCGCCAGCAGTGAACTGGGGGGGTCTTGGACCCAGTACTTC
.,TRBJ1-1,TRBV19,once,CASSIEGRVNTEAFF,TGTGCCAGTAGTATAGAGGGCAGGGTGAACACTGAAGCTTTCTTT
.,TRBJ1-6,TRBV5-6,.,CASSLDGNGYRAPLHF,TGTGCCAGCAGCTTGGACGGGAACGGGTACAGGGCACCCCTCCACTTT